This T cell receptor (beta chain) emerged from a study of graft-versus-host responses after intestinal transplantation. Study in general: Transplantation in recipients was multivisceral, liver-intestinal, or isolated intestinal. Following induction with anti-thymocyte globulin, all recipients were given tacrolimus and steroids for approximately 3 years.

General study findings and limits: Levels of circulating GvH clones at their peak were associated with early post-transplant HvG declines. High graft-versus-host to host-versus-graft clonal ratios were seen in allografts of patients with graft-donor T cell macrochimerism.

Produced via immunoSEQ multiplex PCR; TCRdb's table is partial and in-frame only. Here the sample spans about 90,000 clones, roughly 93% being singletons. A note on this clone: As yet, its antigen is unknown.

The CDR3 runs to 14 residues. Germline V lookup: CDR1 SNHLY, CDR2 FYNNEI. Trimming left V 8 bases short and J 6 bases short, with 19 bases between. The sequence derives from a human donor who was the organ donor for an intestinal transplant. The J gene is TRBJ1-2, the V gene TRBV2; D may be TRBD1 (6 bases). This specimen consisted of unstimulated CD8+ T cells sorted from spleen or lymph node cells, obtained before transplant. The CDR3 spells CASLSMGGANGYTF. For the CDR3, the DNA is TGTGCCAGCCTTTCCATGGGGGGGGCGAATGGCTACACCTTC. The full variable domain, with the rest looked up from reference TRBV2 and TRBJ1-2, is EPEVTQTPSHQVTQMGQEVILRCVPISNHLYFYWYRQILGQKVEFLVSFYNNEISEKSEIFDDQFSVERPDGSNFTLKIRSTKLEDSAMYFCASLSMGGANGYTFGSGTRLTVV.